This is a list of T cell receptor beta chains from one sample in a study of T cell repertoires in cytomegalovirus infection. One entry per CDR3 protein, called by TCRdb with MiXCR from the reads. The table has about 530,000 distinct CDR3 sequences, around 27% seen once. The sequencing input was PBMCs. These receptors were taken from a human donor in good health (CMV status not recorded). Some clones in this sample may be carry-over from other donors' samples. Both conserved end residues are part of each CDR3. Fields, in order: D gene, V gene, clone size, J gene, CDR3 protein, CDR3 DNA. D genes are given only for firm matches. The size field is filled for only some rows; it gives once, few, many or a size class.

>TRBD1|TRBV7-9|-|TRBJ1-1
CASSAGTGLGRNTEAFF
TGTGCCAGCAGCGCCGGGACAGGGTTGGGGAGGAACACTGAAGCTTTCTTT
>-|TRBV7-2|many|TRBJ2-1
CASSSDVPLYEQFF
TGTGCCAGCAGCTCGGACGTGCCCCTATACGAGCAGTTCTTC
>-|TRBV6-1|-|TRBJ1-5
CASSDGQYSNQPQHF
TGTGCCAGCAGCGATGGACAGTATAGCAATCAGCCCCAGCATTTT
>TRBD1|TRBV3-1|-|TRBJ2-4
CASSPRGWHQNIQYF
TGTGCCAGCAGCCCCAGGGGGTGGCATCAAAACATTCAGTACTTC
>-|TRBV7-3|-|TRBJ2-3
CASSQKQGNADTQYF
TGTGCCAGCAGTCAAAAACAGGGAAACGCAGATACGCAGTATTTT
>-|TRBV30|few|TRBJ2-1
CAWSVHSGNEQFF
TGTGCCTGGAGTGTACACAGTGGGAATGAGCAGTTCTTC
>-|TRBV5-1|few|TRBJ2-1
CASSLKDLGNEQFF
TGCGCCAGCAGCTTGAAAGATCTGGGGAATGAGCAGTTCTTC
>TRBD1|TRBV19|few|TRBJ1-1
CASSHRGRNTEAFF
TGTGCCAGTAGCCACAGGGGACGGAACACTGAAGCTTTCTTT
>-|TRBV7-8|medium-sized|TRBJ2-5
CASSLAPPRWGRETQYF
TGTGCCAGCAGCTTAGCCCCCCCGCGGTGGGGTCGAGAGACCCAGTACTTC
>-|TRBV11-2|few|TRBJ1-3
CASSAQGQRSSGNTIYF
TGTGCCAGCAGCGCGCAAGGACAGAGAAGCTCTGGAAACACCATATATTTT
>-|TRBV7-8|many|TRBJ2-1
CATGTTVRNEQFF
TGTGCGACCGGGACAACCGTGAGGAATGAGCAGTTCTTC
>-|TRBV12-3/TRBV12-4|-|TRBJ1-5
CASSLFQGYNQPQHF
TGTGCCAGCAGTTTATTTCAGGGCTACAATCAGCCCCAGCATTTT
>TRBD2|TRBV11-2|few|TRBJ2-5
CASSLGGRAGETQYF
TGTGCCAGCAGCTTAGGCGGGAGGGCCGGGGAGACCCAGTACTTC
>-|TRBV7-8|-|TRBJ1-5
CASSFGAISNQPQHF
TGTGCCAGCAGCTTTGGGGCAATTAGCAATCAGCCCCAGCATTTT
>TRBD2|TRBV27|-|TRBJ2-2
CASSSRGVAGITGELFF
TGTGCCAGCAGTTCCCGAGGGGTAGCGGGGATCACCGGGGAGCTGTTTTTT
>TRBD1|TRBV4-3|many|TRBJ1-1
CASSQGTGHTEAFF
TGCGCCAGCAGCCAAGGGACAGGGCACACTGAAGCTTTCTTT
>TRBD2|TRBV11-1|-|TRBJ2-3
CASSPRPPRLAGTPDTQYF
TGTGCCAGCAGCCCGAGACCCCCGAGACTAGCGGGAACACCAGATACGCAGTATTTT
>-|TRBV25-1|-|TRBJ2-1
CASSEAHGYEQFF
TGTGCCAGCAGTGAAGCCCACGGTTATGAGCAGTTCTTC
>-|TRBV7-2|few|TRBJ1-3
CASSLGWSNTIYF
TGTGCCAGCAGCTTAGGGTGGTCAAACACCATATATTTT
>-|TRBV29-1|-|TRBJ2-1
CSVSQVIYNEQFF
TGCAGCGTCTCACAGGTGATATACAATGAGCAGTTCTTC
>TRBD1|TRBV6-2/TRBV6-3|-|TRBJ1-2
CASSYYDRAGYGYTF
TGTGCCAGCAGTTACTACGACAGGGCGGGCTATGGCTACACCTTC
>-|TRBV2|few|TRBJ1-1
CASSASKGTEAFF
TGTGCCAGCAGCGCATCAAAGGGCACGGAAGCTTTCTTT
>-|TRBV28|-|TRBJ1-5
CASSPGRIAGNQPQHF
TGTGCCAGCAGTCCCGGTCGGATAGCAGGGAATCAGCCCCAGCATTTT
>-|TRBV4-3|many|TRBJ2-5
CASSQDPGRGAQTQYF
TGCGCCAGCAGCCAAGATCCGGGTAGGGGCGCACAGACCCAGTACTTC
>TRBD1|TRBV14|-|TRBJ1-1
CASSQEDRMAQAFF
TGTGCCAGCAGCCAAGAGGACAGGATGGCCCAAGCTTTCTTT
>TRBD2|TRBV6-2/TRBV6-3|-|TRBJ2-1
CASSTLAGVGNEQFF
TGTGCCAGCAGTACACTAGCGGGAGTTGGGAATGAGCAGTTCTTC
>TRBD2|TRBV6-2/TRBV6-3|-|TRBJ2-1
CASSYPRELAGLYNEQFF
TGTGCCAGCAGTTACCCCCGGGAACTAGCGGGACTCTACAATGAGCAGTTCTTC
>TRBD2|TRBV5-1|-|TRBJ2-3
CASSSGTSGLVADTQYF
TGCGCCAGCAGCTCCGGGACTAGCGGCCTCGTCGCAGATACGCAGTATTTT
>TRBD1|TRBV7-2|many|TRBJ2-7
CASSYTGGGYEQYF
TGTGCCAGCAGCTATACAGGGGGAGGCTACGAGCAGTACTTC
>-|TRBV6-2/TRBV6-3|few|TRBJ2-1
CASSYSQGFEQFF
TGTGCCAGCAGTTACTCACAGGGTTTTGAGCAGTTCTTC
>-|TRBV6-5|few|TRBJ1-1
CASINTVSTEAFF
TGTGCCAGCATAAACACAGTTTCCACTGAAGCTTTCTTT
>-|TRBV5-4|few|TRBJ2-7
CASRDGSSYEQYF
TGTGCCAGCAGAGATGGATCTTCCTACGAGCAGTACTTC
>TRBD2|TRBV20-1|-|TRBJ2-7
CSASGGSGRIYEQYF
TGCAGTGCTAGTGGCGGTAGCGGGAGGATTTACGAGCAGTACTTC
>-|TRBV15|few|TRBJ1-1
CATSRGSGAGTEAFF
TGTGCCACCAGCAGAGGGTCGGGGGCAGGAACTGAAGCTTTCTTT
>TRBD1|TRBV27|few|TRBJ1-6
CASKPGQGESSPLHF
TGTGCCAGCAAACCGGGACAGGGAGAGAGTTCACCCCTCCACTTT
>-|TRBV4-1|-|TRBJ1-2
CASSQSEALYGYTF
TGCGCCAGCAGCCAGTCGGAGGCCCTCTATGGCTACACCTTC
>-|TRBV6-6|-|TRBJ1-5
CASSKTPYSNQPQHF
TGTGCCAGCAGTAAGACACCATATAGCAATCAGCCCCAGCATTTT
>-|TRBV7-2|-|TRBJ1-2
CASSLVWAENYGYTF
TGTGCCAGCAGCTTAGTCTGGGCGGAAAACTATGGCTACACCTTC
>-|TRBV6-4|-|TRBJ2-6
CASSDGGSGANVLTF
TGTGCCAGCAGTGACGGGGGCTCTGGGGCCAACGTCCTGACTTTC
>TRBD2|TRBV6-1|-|TRBJ2-1
CASSPNSAGSYNEQFF
TGTGCCAGCAGTCCCAATTCAGCGGGGTCCTACAATGAGCAGTTCTTC
>-|TRBV6-2/TRBV6-3|-|TRBJ2-7
CASSSRGGLLGEQYF
TGTGCCAGCAGTAGCCGGGGAGGTTTGTTGGGCGAGCAGTACTTC
>-|TRBV10-3|-|TRBJ2-2
CATAGPGEAGELFF
TGTGCCACCGCCGGGCCGGGAGAGGCCGGGGAGCTGTTTTTT
>-|TRBV6-5|-|TRBJ1-2
CASSYSSTINYGYTF
TGTGCCAGCAGTTACTCTAGCACGATCAACTATGGCTACACCTTC
>-|TRBV12-3/TRBV12-4|-|TRBJ1-1
CASRSSGSLPEAFF
TGTGCCAGCAGGTCCTCCGGGAGCCTCCCTGAAGCTTTCTTT
>-|TRBV12-3/TRBV12-4|many|TRBJ1-1
CASSFQGDTEAFF
TGTGCCAGCAGTTTCCAGGGAGATACTGAAGCTTTCTTT
>-|TRBV11-3|few|TRBJ2-1
CASSPFQTLVAENNEQFF
TGTGCCAGCAGCCCATTCCAGACACTAGTTGCAGAGAACAATGAGCAGTTCTTC
>TRBD1|TRBV6-1|few|TRBJ2-2
CASREGARSGELFF
TGTGCCAGCAGAGAGGGGGCAAGATCCGGGGAGCTGTTTTTT
>TRBD1|TRBV19|-|TRBJ2-7
CASSIDHQGAYEQYF
TGTGCCAGTAGTATAGATCACCAGGGGGCCTACGAGCAGTACTTC
>-|TRBV12-3/TRBV12-4|few|TRBJ2-5
CASTNTASETQYF
TGTGCCAGCACCAACACAGCATCCGAGACCCAGTACTTC
>-|TRBV7-9|many|TRBJ2-2
CASRLGRTGELFF
TGTGCCAGCAGACTCGGACGGACCGGGGAGCTGTTTTTT
>TRBD2|TRBV7-2|many|TRBJ2-7
CASSPERGGYEQYF
TGTGCCAGCAGCCCGGAGCGGGGTGGCTACGAGCAGTACTTC
>-|TRBV28|-|TRBJ2-7
CASGSGSTGEQYF
TGTGCCAGCGGGAGTGGGAGTACGGGAGAGCAGTACTTC
>TRBD1|TRBV7-6|many|TRBJ2-5
CASSLIGGGETQYF
TGTGCCAGCAGCTTGATAGGGGGCGGGGAGACCCAGTACTTC
>-|TRBV20-1|few|TRBJ2-3
CSAMGADTQYF
TGCAGTGCCATGGGGGCAGATACGCAGTATTTT
>TRBD1|TRBV10-3|-|TRBJ2-5
CAITPGQGSQETQYF
TGTGCCATCACTCCGGGACAGGGGAGCCAAGAGACCCAGTACTTC
>-|TRBV7-9|-|TRBJ2-2
CASSFPRGAANTGELFF
TGTGCCAGCAGCTTCCCACGGGGGGCGGCCAACACCGGGGAGCTGTTTTTT
>TRBD2|TRBV6-2/TRBV6-3|-|TRBJ2-3
CASSYLPGLAGEMGTDTQYF
TGTGCCAGCAGTTACTTGCCGGGACTAGCGGGAGAGATGGGCACAGATACGCAGTATTTT